This TCR beta chain was recorded in a study of blood T cells in healthy people across ages. The germline V gene has CDR1 LGHNA and CDR2 YSLEER. V was pared by 3 bases and J by 9 bases, with 17 bases of the junction left unmatched. The CDR3 spans 17 residues. Primed by a sample-barcoded 5' primer and a J-beta primer mix, a second PCR proceeded for about 7 to 12 cycles. Each cDNA molecule, via a template-switch adaptor with 12 random nucleotides, was tagged. TCRdb passed the 5' RACE reads through MiXCR, listing each CDR3 protein once. The repertoire includes about 800,000 distinct CDR3 sequences, approximately 25% of them detected once, and 3.7% sits in the top ten. The same data also went into a second study, on T cells of mothers and their children. This second study notes: It was related mother-child pairs that showed slightly higher overlap than unrelated pairs, without reaching significance. Researchers found no T cell clones that were persistent and microchimeric.

This sequence joins TRBV4-3 and TRBJ2-1, with 7 bases fitting TRBD2. This sequence originates from a boy between 5 and 17 years old in good health. Sequenced: blood. This CDR3 reads CASSQASSGTHNIEQFF. DNA of the CDR3: TGCGCCAGCAGCCAGGCTAGCAGCGGGACTCACAACATTGAGCAGTTCTTC.